Listed below are T cell receptor beta chains from one sample, sequenced in a study of a mutant IDH1 vaccine in newly diagnosed glioma. The repertoire was sequenced with immunoSEQ multiplex PCR; TCRdb's copy has only in-frame clones and lacks some. Seen here are over 40,000 clones, about 86% observed once, and the top ten hold about 4.5%. No antigens are known for them. This sample comprised PBMCs, obtained from a glioma patient whose treatment included an IDH1 peptide vaccine. The receptor source for this set is a woman in her thirties or forties with glioma. Some clones in this sample may be carry-over from other donors' samples. The CDR3 runs from the conserved cysteine through the conserved F or W. The D gene is left open where the match is weak. Where a row states a size, it is once, few, many or the class of an expanded clone; other rows omit it.

d_call: .
v_call: TRBV4-3
clone_size: .
j_call: TRBJ1-2
cdr3_length: 16
cdr3_aa: CASSPPPEEANYGYTF
cdr3_nt: TGCGCCAGCAGCCCCCCCCCTGAGGAGGCTAACTATGGCTACACCTTC

d_call: .
v_call: TRBV5-1
clone_size: .
j_call: TRBJ1-1
cdr3_length: 13
cdr3_aa: CASSLAPGLEAFF
cdr3_nt: TGCGCCAGCAGCTTGGCGCCGGGCCTTGAAGCTTTCTTT

d_call: .
v_call: TRBV4-3
clone_size: .
j_call: TRBJ2-1
cdr3_length: 15
cdr3_aa: CASSQEGDSYNEQFF
cdr3_nt: TGCGCCAGCAGCCAAGAAGGGGACTCCTACAATGAGCAGTTCTTC

d_call: .
v_call: TRBV15
clone_size: .
j_call: TRBJ2-5
cdr3_length: 14
cdr3_aa: CATSSGTLQETQYF
cdr3_nt: TGTGCCACCAGCTCTGGGACGCTTCAAGAGACCCAGTACTTC

d_call: TRBD1
v_call: TRBV4-1
clone_size: medium-sized
j_call: TRBJ2-1
cdr3_length: 15
cdr3_aa: CASSPWTGINNEQFF
cdr3_nt: TGCGCCAGCAGCCCATGGACAGGGATAAACAATGAGCAGTTCTTC

d_call: TRBD1
v_call: TRBV27
clone_size: once
j_call: TRBJ1-5
cdr3_length: 16
cdr3_aa: CASSLLTGGIHQPQHF
cdr3_nt: TGTGCCAGCAGTTTACTGACAGGGGGAATACATCAGCCCCAGCATTTT

d_call: .
v_call: TRBV4-3
clone_size: .
j_call: TRBJ2-7
cdr3_length: 16
cdr3_aa: CASSQDLSSVGYEQYF
cdr3_nt: TGCGCCAGCAGCCAAGATCTTTCGTCGGTTGGCTACGAGCAGTACTTC

d_call: .
v_call: TRBV28
clone_size: .
j_call: TRBJ2-7
cdr3_length: 16
cdr3_aa: CASITPLGGATGEQYF
cdr3_nt: TGTGCCAGCATTACCCCTCTAGGGGGGGCTACTGGCGAGCAGTACTTC

d_call: .
v_call: TRBV19
clone_size: .
j_call: TRBJ2-2
cdr3_length: 14
cdr3_aa: CASSFNLNTGELFF
cdr3_nt: TGTGCCAGTAGTTTTAACCTGAACACCGGGGAGCTGTTTTTT

d_call: .
v_call: TRBV5-1
clone_size: .
j_call: TRBJ2-6
cdr3_length: 15
cdr3_aa: CASSTGDFGANVLTF
cdr3_nt: TGCGCCAGCAGTACAGGGGACTTTGGGGCCAACGTCCTGACTTTC

d_call: .
v_call: TRBV27
clone_size: .
j_call: TRBJ1-2
cdr3_length: 13
cdr3_aa: CASSLGEDYGYTF
cdr3_nt: TGTGCCAGCAGTTTGGGGGAGGACTATGGCTACACCTTC

d_call: TRBD1
v_call: TRBV27
clone_size: once
j_call: TRBJ1-5
cdr3_length: 14
cdr3_aa: CASSPGTGRQPQHF
cdr3_nt: TGTGCCAGCAGCCCTGGGACAGGGAGACAGCCCCAGCATTTT

d_call: .
v_call: TRBV28
clone_size: .
j_call: TRBJ1-2
cdr3_length: 11
cdr3_aa: CASSFPYGYTF
cdr3_nt: TGTGCCAGCAGTTTCCCCTATGGCTACACCTTC

d_call: TRBD1
v_call: TRBV7-3
clone_size: .
j_call: TRBJ1-6
cdr3_length: 14
cdr3_aa: CASRPTGGNSPLHF
cdr3_nt: TGTGCCAGCAGGCCGACAGGGGGAAATTCACCCCTCCACTTT

d_call: .
v_call: TRBV2
clone_size: .
j_call: TRBJ2-7
cdr3_length: 12
cdr3_aa: CASAGPRYEQYF
cdr3_nt: TGTGCCAGCGCGGGACCACGGTACGAGCAGTACTTC

d_call: .
v_call: TRBV28
clone_size: .
j_call: TRBJ1-1
cdr3_length: 16
cdr3_aa: CASSFLNSVANTEAFF
cdr3_nt: TGTGCCAGCAGTTTCTTAAATTCGGTAGCGAACACTGAAGCTTTCTTT

d_call: TRBD1
v_call: TRBV27
clone_size: .
j_call: TRBJ2-6
cdr3_length: 17
cdr3_aa: CASFSGQARSGANVLTF
cdr3_nt: TGTGCCAGCTTTTCGGGACAGGCCCGCTCTGGGGCCAACGTCCTGACTTTC

d_call: TRBD1
v_call: TRBV4-3
clone_size: .
j_call: TRBJ1-5
cdr3_length: 15
cdr3_aa: CASSRNRGRDQPQHF
cdr3_nt: TGCGCCAGCAGCCGAAACAGGGGGCGGGATCAGCCCCAGCATTTT

d_call: .
v_call: TRBV6-5
clone_size: .
j_call: TRBJ1-2
cdr3_length: 13
cdr3_aa: CASSRDGSYGYTF
cdr3_nt: TGTGCCAGCAGCAGGGACGGATCCTATGGCTACACCTTC

d_call: .
v_call: TRBV29-1
clone_size: .
j_call: TRBJ2-5
cdr3_length: 11
cdr3_aa: CSGVRQQTQYF
cdr3_nt: TGCAGCGGAGTCCGTCAGCAGACCCAGTACTTC

d_call: .
v_call: TRBV7-8
clone_size: .
j_call: TRBJ1-1
cdr3_length: 16
cdr3_aa: CASSLRLGSLNTEAFF
cdr3_nt: TGTGCCAGCAGCTTACGTCTCGGGTCTTTGAACACTGAAGCTTTCTTT

d_call: .
v_call: TRBV7-2
clone_size: .
j_call: TRBJ2-1
cdr3_length: 15
cdr3_aa: CASSLRESPSDEQFF
cdr3_nt: TGTGCCAGCAGCTTAAGAGAGTCCCCTAGCGATGAGCAGTTCTTC

d_call: .
v_call: TRBV28
clone_size: .
j_call: TRBJ1-5
cdr3_length: 11
cdr3_aa: CASSLGQPQHF
cdr3_nt: TGTGCCAGCAGTTTAGGTCAGCCCCAGCATTTT

d_call: .
v_call: TRBV7-2
clone_size: .
j_call: TRBJ2-7
cdr3_length: 12
cdr3_aa: CASSPTFYEQYF
cdr3_nt: TGTGCCAGCAGCCCAACCTTCTACGAGCAGTACTTC

d_call: .
v_call: TRBV9
clone_size: .
j_call: TRBJ2-2
cdr3_length: 15
cdr3_aa: CASSGQGRILGELFF
cdr3_nt: TGTGCCAGCAGCGGTCAGGGGCGCATTCTCGGGGAGCTGTTTTTT

d_call: .
v_call: TRBV7-2
clone_size: few
j_call: TRBJ2-7
cdr3_length: 14
cdr3_aa: CASSTIDRLYEQYF
cdr3_nt: TGTGCCAGCAGCACTATCGACAGGCTCTACGAGCAGTACTTC

d_call: .
v_call: TRBV7-9
clone_size: .
j_call: TRBJ2-5
cdr3_length: 12
cdr3_aa: CASSLRVETQYF
cdr3_nt: TGTGCCAGCAGCTTAAGAGTAGAGACCCAGTACTTC

d_call: .
v_call: TRBV5-1
clone_size: .
j_call: TRBJ2-1
cdr3_length: 13
cdr3_aa: CASSPSSYNEQFF
cdr3_nt: TGCGCCAGCAGCCCGAGCTCCTACAATGAGCAGTTCTTC

d_call: .
v_call: TRBV29-1
clone_size: .
j_call: TRBJ2-7
cdr3_length: 12
cdr3_aa: CSVAGGSYEQYF
cdr3_nt: TGCAGCGTTGCGGGGGGCTCATACGAGCAGTACTTC

d_call: .
v_call: TRBV5-1
clone_size: .
j_call: TRBJ2-3
cdr3_length: 14
cdr3_aa: CASSPGGPADTQYF
cdr3_nt: TGCGCCAGCAGCCCCGGAGGGCCAGCGGATACGCAGTATTTT

d_call: TRBD2
v_call: TRBV4-1
clone_size: .
j_call: TRBJ2-5
cdr3_length: 17
cdr3_aa: CASSQEDSGGTKATQYF
cdr3_nt: TGCGCCAGCAGCCAAGAGGATAGCGGGGGTACTAAAGCGACCCAGTACTTC

d_call: .
v_call: TRBV7-2
clone_size: .
j_call: TRBJ1-2
cdr3_length: 12
cdr3_aa: CASSLGSDGYTF
cdr3_nt: TGTGCCAGCAGCTTAGGGTCGGATGGCTACACCTTC

d_call: .
v_call: TRBV5-6
clone_size: .
j_call: TRBJ1-5
cdr3_length: 15
cdr3_aa: CASSIATVQNQPQHF
cdr3_nt: TGTGCCAGCAGCATTGCGACTGTACAGAATCAGCCCCAGCATTTT

d_call: .
v_call: TRBV7-2
clone_size: .
j_call: TRBJ1-2
cdr3_length: 14
cdr3_aa: CASSLGERFYGYTF
cdr3_nt: TGTGCCAGCAGCTTAGGTGAAAGGTTTTATGGCTACACCTTC

d_call: TRBD2
v_call: TRBV11-3
clone_size: .
j_call: TRBJ2-7
cdr3_length: 14
cdr3_aa: CASSAGGTSHEQYF
cdr3_nt: TGTGCCAGCAGCGCTGGAGGGACTAGCCACGAGCAGTACTTC

d_call: .
v_call: TRBV14
clone_size: .
j_call: TRBJ2-7
cdr3_length: 14
cdr3_aa: CASSLRGGEREQYF
cdr3_nt: TGTGCCAGCAGCCTACGGGGCGGGGAACGGGAGCAGTACTTC

d_call: .
v_call: TRBV5-6
clone_size: .
j_call: TRBJ2-1
cdr3_length: 15
cdr3_aa: CASSLVQVGHNEQFF
cdr3_nt: TGTGCCAGCAGCTTGGTCCAGGTCGGGCACAATGAGCAGTTCTTC

d_call: .
v_call: TRBV10-3
clone_size: .
j_call: TRBJ2-1
cdr3_length: 13
cdr3_aa: CAISEPALGEQFF
cdr3_nt: TGTGCCATCAGTGAGCCCGCCCTAGGAGAGCAGTTCTTC

d_call: .
v_call: TRBV7-2
clone_size: .
j_call: TRBJ1-5
cdr3_length: 12
cdr3_aa: CASSSYYQPQHF
cdr3_nt: TGTGCCAGCAGCTCGTATTATCAGCCCCAGCATTTT

d_call: .
v_call: TRBV9
clone_size: .
j_call: TRBJ1-3
cdr3_length: 17
cdr3_aa: CASSEIPTTSSGNTIYF
cdr3_nt: TGTGCCAGCAGCGAAATACCAACAACTAGCTCTGGAAACACCATATATTTT

d_call: TRBD1
v_call: TRBV4-3
clone_size: .
j_call: TRBJ1-4
cdr3_length: 16
cdr3_aa: CASSQEGQGALEKLFF
cdr3_nt: TGCGCCAGCAGCCAAGAGGGACAGGGGGCATTGGAAAAACTGTTTTTT

d_call: TRBD1
v_call: TRBV2
clone_size: .
j_call: TRBJ1-4
cdr3_length: 11
cdr3_aa: CASSVGTGVFF
cdr3_nt: TGTGCCAGCAGTGTGGGGACAGGGGTGTTTTTT

d_call: TRBD2
v_call: TRBV7-2
clone_size: .
j_call: TRBJ2-7
cdr3_length: 14
cdr3_aa: CASSRTSDSYEQYF
cdr3_nt: TGTGCCAGCAGCCGGACTAGCGATTCCTACGAGCAGTACTTC